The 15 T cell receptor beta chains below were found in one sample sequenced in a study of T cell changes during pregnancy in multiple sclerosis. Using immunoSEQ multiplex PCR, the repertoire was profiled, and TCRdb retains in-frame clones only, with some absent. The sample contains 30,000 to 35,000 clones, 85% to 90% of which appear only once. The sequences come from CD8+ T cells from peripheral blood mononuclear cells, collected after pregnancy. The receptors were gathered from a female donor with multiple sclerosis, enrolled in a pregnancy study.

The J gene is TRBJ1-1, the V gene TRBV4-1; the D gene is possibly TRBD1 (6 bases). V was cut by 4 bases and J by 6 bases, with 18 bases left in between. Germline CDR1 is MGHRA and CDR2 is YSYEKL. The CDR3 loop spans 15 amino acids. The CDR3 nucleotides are TGCGCCAGCAGCCCTCCTGGGGGCCAGGGGCCTGAAGCTTTCTTT. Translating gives CASSPPGGQGPEAFF.

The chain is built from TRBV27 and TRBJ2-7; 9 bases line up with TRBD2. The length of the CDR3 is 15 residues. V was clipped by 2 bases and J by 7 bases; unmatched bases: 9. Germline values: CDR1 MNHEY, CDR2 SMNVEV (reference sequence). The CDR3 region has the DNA TGTGCCAGCAGTTTAGAAGGCGGGGGGGCGTTAGAGCAGTACTTC. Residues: CASSLEGGGALEQYF.

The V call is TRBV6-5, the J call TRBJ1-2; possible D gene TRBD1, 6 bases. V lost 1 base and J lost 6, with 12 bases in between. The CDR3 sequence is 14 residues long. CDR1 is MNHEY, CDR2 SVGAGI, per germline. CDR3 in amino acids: CASSYLQQGDGYTF. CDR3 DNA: TGTGCCAGCAGTTACTTACAACAGGGAGATGGCTACACCTTC.

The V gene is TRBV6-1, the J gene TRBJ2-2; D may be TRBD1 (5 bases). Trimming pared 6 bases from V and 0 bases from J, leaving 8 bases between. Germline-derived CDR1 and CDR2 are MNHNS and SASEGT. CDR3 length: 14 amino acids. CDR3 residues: CASRDNANTGELFF. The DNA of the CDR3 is TGTGCCAGCAGGGACAACGCGAACACCGGGGAGCTGTTTTTT.

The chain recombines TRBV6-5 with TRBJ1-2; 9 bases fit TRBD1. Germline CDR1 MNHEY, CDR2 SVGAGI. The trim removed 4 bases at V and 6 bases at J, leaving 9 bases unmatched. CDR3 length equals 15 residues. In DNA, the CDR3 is TGTGCCAGCAGTTCTCCGGGACAGGGTGAGGATGGCTACACCTTC. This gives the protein CASSSPGQGEDGYTF.

CDR3 sequence (DNA): TGTGCCAGCAGCCCGCGGGACAGCTCTGGAAACACCATATATTTT. It specifies CASSPRDSSGNTIYF. The V and J genes are TRBV9 and TRBJ1-3; 7 nucleotides line up with TRBD1. The CDR3 has 15 amino acids. In germline, CDR1 is SGDLS, CDR2 YYNGEE. The trim removed 4 bases at V and 0 bases at J, leaving 4 bases unmatched.

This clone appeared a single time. CDR3 region: CASRVRQLNTEAFF. DNA of the CDR3: TGTGCCAGCAGGGTCAGACAGCTGAACACTGAAGCTTTCTTT. This chain uses TRBV5-8 with TRBJ1-1; a possible D gene is TRBD1 (5 bases). V dropped 5 bases and J dropped 0 bases, with 11 bases sitting between them. The CDR3 consists of 14 residues. CDR1 is SGHTS, CDR2 YDEGEE, per germline.

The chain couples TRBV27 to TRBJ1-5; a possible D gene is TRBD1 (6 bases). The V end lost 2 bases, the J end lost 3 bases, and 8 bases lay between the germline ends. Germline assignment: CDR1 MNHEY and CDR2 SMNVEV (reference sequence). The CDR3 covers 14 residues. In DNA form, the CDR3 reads TGTGCCAGCAGTTTAGGGGGCTTCAATCAGCCCCAGCATTTT. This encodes CASSLGGFNQPQHF.

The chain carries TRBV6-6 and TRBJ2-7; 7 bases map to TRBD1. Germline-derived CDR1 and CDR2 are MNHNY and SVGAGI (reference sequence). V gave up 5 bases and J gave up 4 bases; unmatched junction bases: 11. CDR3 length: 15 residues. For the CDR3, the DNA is TGTGCCAGCAGTCCGTCGGAGACAGGGAGTTACGAGCAGTACTTC. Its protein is CASSPSETGSYEQYF.

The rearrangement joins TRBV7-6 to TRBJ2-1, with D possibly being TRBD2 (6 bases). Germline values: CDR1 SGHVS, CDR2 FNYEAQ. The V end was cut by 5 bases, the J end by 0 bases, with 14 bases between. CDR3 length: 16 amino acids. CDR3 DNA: TGTGCCAGCAGCCTCCGTGGGGGGAGCTCCTACAATGAGCAGTTCTTC. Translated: CASSLRGGSSYNEQFF. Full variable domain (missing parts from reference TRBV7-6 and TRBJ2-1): GAGVSQSPRYKVTKRGQDVALRCDPISGHVSLYWYRQALGQGPEFLTYFNYEAQQDKSGLPNDRFSAERPEGSISTLTIQRTEQRDSAMYRCASSLRGGSSYNEQFFGPGTRLTVL.

The CDR3 sequence: CASSPRPEVYGYTF. The CDR3 nucleotides read TGTGCCAGCAGCCCCCGACCAGAGGTCTATGGCTACACCTTC. J is TRBJ1-2 and V is TRBV9; D remains ambiguous. From germline, CDR1 is SGDLS and CDR2 YYNGEE. V was trimmed by 4 bases and J by 4 bases, leaving 14 bases between them. This CDR3 contains 14 residues.

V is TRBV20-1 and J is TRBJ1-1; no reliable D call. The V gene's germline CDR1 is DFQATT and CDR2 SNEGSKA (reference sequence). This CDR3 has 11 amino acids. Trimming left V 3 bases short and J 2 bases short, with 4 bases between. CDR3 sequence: CSASLNTEAFF. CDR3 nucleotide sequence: TGCAGTGCTAGTCTAAACACTGAAGCTTTCTTT.

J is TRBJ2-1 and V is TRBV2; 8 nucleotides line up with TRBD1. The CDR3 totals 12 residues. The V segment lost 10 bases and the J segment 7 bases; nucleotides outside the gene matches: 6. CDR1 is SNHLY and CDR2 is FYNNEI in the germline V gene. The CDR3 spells CATRGRKNEQFF. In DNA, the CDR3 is TGTGCCACCAGGGGGCGGAAGAATGAGCAGTTCTTC.

The CDR3 protein is CASSRGDSYTEAFF. For the CDR3, the DNA is TGTGCCAGCAGCCGAGGGGACAGTTACACTGAAGCTTTCTTT. This chain uses TRBV6-5 with TRBJ1-1, with 7 positions matching TRBD1. The CDR3 spans 14 residues. V was pared by 6 bases and J by 3 bases, with 7 bases of the junction left unmatched. CDR1 and CDR2 (germline): MNHEY, SVGAGI.

The CDR3 coding sequence is TGTGCCAGCAGCCAGCGGGGGGGCCCGTTCCAGTATTTT. Translated: CASSQRGGPFQYF. The chain uses TRBV7-3 and TRBJ2-3, with 10 bases lining up with TRBD2. CDR1 is SGHTA and CDR2 is FQGTGA in the germline V gene. V shed 5 bases and J 12 bases; nucleotides not matched to a gene: 8. This CDR3 spans 13 amino acids.